What follows are 11 T cell receptor beta chains derived from one specimen sequenced in a study of CD8 T cells in Susac syndrome. An amount of RNA that ranged from roughly 0.5 to 1 ug was reverse transcribed with random hexamers. TCRdb itself ran the immunoSEQ multiplex PCR reads through MiXCR, one entry per CDR3 protein. Seen here are about 150,000 distinct CDR3 sequences, 90% to 95% observed once, and the top ten hold roughly 0.1%. Source material: CD4+ T cells from PBMCs. The receptor set was obtained from a human donor with multiple sclerosis.

The rearrangement uses TRBV20-1 and TRBJ2-1; 8 bases fit TRBD2. Germline trimming cut 4 bases from V and 3 bases from J; bases unmatched to any gene: 5. CDR3 length: 14 amino acids. Per the germline V gene, CDR1 is DFQATT and CDR2 is SNEGSKA (reference sequence). As DNA, the CDR3 is TGCAGTGCTACCACTAGCGGCTACTACAATGAGCAGTTCTTC. It encodes CSATTSGYYNEQFF.

J is TRBJ2-7 and V is TRBV28, with a weak D call TRBD1 (6 bases). Trimming pared 4 bases from V and 5 bases from J, leaving 12 bases between. The CDR3 is 13 residues long. From germline, CDR1 is MDHEN and CDR2 SYDVKM. The CDR3 sequence: CASSSGQAHEQYF. As DNA, the CDR3 is TGTGCCAGCAGTTCGGGACAAGCCCACGAGCAGTACTTC.

The V and J genes are TRBV28 and TRBJ1-2; D unresolved. The CDR3 contains 12 residues. Germline V gene sequence: CDR1 MDHEN, CDR2 SYDVKM. The V end lost 6 bases, the J end lost 5 bases, and 10 bases lay between the germline ends. The CDR3 DNA sequence: TGTGCCAGCAGCTTTGAGTGGTATGGCTACACCTTC. Translation: CASSFEWYGYTF.

There are a few counts of this clonotype. The CDR3 protein is CSVEDRGVSYEQYF. The CDR3 DNA reads as TGCAGCGTTGAGGATCGGGGAGTCTCCTACGAGCAGTACTTC. This chain joins TRBV29-1 and TRBJ2-7; D may be TRBD2 (5 bases). The V end lost 3 bases, the J end lost 0 bases, and 12 bases lay between the germline ends. The CDR3 length is 14 residues. CDR1 and CDR2 (germline): SQVTM, ANQGSEA.

V is TRBV18 and J is TRBJ2-7, with D uncertain. The CDR3 length is 15 residues. V shed 0 bases and J shed 6 bases, with 15 bases lying between them. The germline V gene has CDR1 KGHSH and CDR2 LQKENI. This CDR3 is CASSPPGASRLEQYF. Here the CDR3 DNA reads TGTGCCAGCTCACCACCTGGTGCCTCCCGTCTCGAGCAGTACTTC.

This chain connects TRBV28 to TRBJ1-2; D unclear. V dropped 6 bases and J dropped 4 bases, with 12 bases sitting between them. CDR3 size: 13 residues. Germline assignment: CDR1 MDHEN and CDR2 SYDVKM. CDR3 in amino acids: CASRSGGSYGYTF. The CDR3 nucleotides are TGTGCCAGCAGGTCGGGAGGTTCCTATGGCTACACCTTC.

The rearrangement joins TRBV29-1 to TRBJ2-1; 13 bases align to TRBD2. The CDR3 is 16 residues long. Germline CDR1 is SQVTM and CDR2 is ANQGSEA. The trim removed 6 bases at V and 0 bases at J, leaving 5 bases unmatched. CDR3 coding DNA: TGCAGCGTCAGGACTAGCGGGGGAAGCTCCTACAATGAGCAGTTCTTC. Its translation is CSVRTSGGSSYNEQFF.

A single count supports this clonotype. V is TRBV9 and J is TRBJ2-3; a weak D match, TRBD1 (6 bases). Germline CDR1 and CDR2: SGDLS and YYNGEE. V was clipped by 3 bases and J by 1 base, with 12 bases between them. The CDR3 runs to 15 residues. The CDR3 here is CASSAPGTRTDTQYF. The CDR3 DNA sequence: TGTGCCAGCAGCGCACCTGGGACACGCACAGATACGCAGTATTTT.

V is TRBV12-3 or TRBV12-4 and J is TRBJ2-7; 8 bases are shared with TRBD1. This CDR3 region has 15 residues. The V gene end was trimmed by 5 bases and the J gene end by 6 bases; junction bases not matched to a gene: 12. The CDR3 reads CASSPTGTGLGEQYF. The CDR3 nucleotides read TGTGCCAGCAGTCCCACAGGGACAGGCTTGGGCGAGCAGTACTTC.

The chain recombines TRBV24-1 with TRBJ2-1, with 8 bases matching TRBD1. Germline loops: CDR1 KGHDR, CDR2 SFDVKD. The CDR3 has 13 amino acids. V was clipped by 12 bases and J by 3 bases; unmatched bases: 6. Here the CDR3 reads CASSGGDYNEQFF. The CDR3 DNA reads TGTGCCTCCTCAGGGGGCGACTACAATGAGCAGTTCTTC.

The V and J genes are TRBV19 and TRBJ1-2, with 7 bases lining up with TRBD1. CDR1 LNHDA and CDR2 SQIVND come from the germline V gene (reference sequence). This CDR3 contains 13 residues. J gave up 4 bases and V 3 bases, and 2 bases lay outside the gene matches. CDR3 sequence reads: CASSIRGAYGYTF. CDR3 sequence (DNA): TGTGCCAGTAGTATCAGGGGGGCCTATGGCTACACCTTC.